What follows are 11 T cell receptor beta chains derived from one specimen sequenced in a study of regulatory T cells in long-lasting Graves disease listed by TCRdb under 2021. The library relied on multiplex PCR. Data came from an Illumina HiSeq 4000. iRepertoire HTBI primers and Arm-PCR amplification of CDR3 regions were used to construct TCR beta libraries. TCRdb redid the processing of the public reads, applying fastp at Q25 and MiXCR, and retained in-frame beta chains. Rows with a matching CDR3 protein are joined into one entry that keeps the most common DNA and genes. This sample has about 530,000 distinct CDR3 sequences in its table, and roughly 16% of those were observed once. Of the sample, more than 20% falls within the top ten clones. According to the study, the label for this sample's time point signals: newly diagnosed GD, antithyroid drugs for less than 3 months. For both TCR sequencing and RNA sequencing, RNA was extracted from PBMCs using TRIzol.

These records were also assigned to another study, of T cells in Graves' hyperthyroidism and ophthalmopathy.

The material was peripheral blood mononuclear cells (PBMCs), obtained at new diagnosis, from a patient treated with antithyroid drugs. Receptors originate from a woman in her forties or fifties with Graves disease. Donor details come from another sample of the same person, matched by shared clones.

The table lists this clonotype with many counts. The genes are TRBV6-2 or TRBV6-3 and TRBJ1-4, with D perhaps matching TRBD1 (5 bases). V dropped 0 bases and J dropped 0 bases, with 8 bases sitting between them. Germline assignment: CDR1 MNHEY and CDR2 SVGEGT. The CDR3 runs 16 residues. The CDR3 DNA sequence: TGTGCCAGCAGTTACTCGACGGGGGCAACTAATGAAAAACTGTTTTTT. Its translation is CASSYSTGATNEKLFF.

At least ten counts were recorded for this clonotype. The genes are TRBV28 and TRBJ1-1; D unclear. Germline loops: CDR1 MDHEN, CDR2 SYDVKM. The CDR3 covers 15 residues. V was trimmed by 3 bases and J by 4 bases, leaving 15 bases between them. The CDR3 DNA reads TGTGCCAGCAGTTTTGGAGTCCCATTTGTCACTGAAGCTTTCTTT. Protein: CASSFGVPFVTEAFF.

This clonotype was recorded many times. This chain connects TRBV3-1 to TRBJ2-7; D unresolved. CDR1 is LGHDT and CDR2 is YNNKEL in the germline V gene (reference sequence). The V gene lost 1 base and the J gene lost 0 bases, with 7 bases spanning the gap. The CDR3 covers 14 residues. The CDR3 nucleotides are TGTGCCAGCAGCCAAGGGGGTCCCTCCTACGAGCAGTACTTC. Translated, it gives CASSQGGPSYEQYF.

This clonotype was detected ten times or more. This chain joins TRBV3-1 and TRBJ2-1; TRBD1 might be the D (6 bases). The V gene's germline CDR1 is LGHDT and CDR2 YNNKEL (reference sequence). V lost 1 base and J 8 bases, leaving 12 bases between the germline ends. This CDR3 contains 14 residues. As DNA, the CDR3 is TGTGCCAGCAGCCAAGCCAGGGGTGGAGATGAGCAGTTCTTC. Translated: CASSQARGGDEQFF.

The CDR3 DNA is TGTGCCAGCAGCACCTCCACAGGGGGTGAGACCCAGTACTTC. This translates into CASSTSTGGETQYF. The V call is TRBV12-3 or TRBV12-4, the J call TRBJ2-5, with 8 bases aligning to TRBD1. The CDR3 totals 14 residues. V lost 6 bases and J lost 5; bases outside the gene matches: 8.

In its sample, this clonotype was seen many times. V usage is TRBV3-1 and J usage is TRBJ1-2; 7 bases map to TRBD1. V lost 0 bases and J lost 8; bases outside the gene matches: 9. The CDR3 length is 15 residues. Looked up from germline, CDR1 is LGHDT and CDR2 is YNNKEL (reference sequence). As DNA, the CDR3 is TGTGCCAGCAGCCAAGATACGACGACAGGGCGGGGCTACACCTTC. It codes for CASSQDTTTGRGYTF.

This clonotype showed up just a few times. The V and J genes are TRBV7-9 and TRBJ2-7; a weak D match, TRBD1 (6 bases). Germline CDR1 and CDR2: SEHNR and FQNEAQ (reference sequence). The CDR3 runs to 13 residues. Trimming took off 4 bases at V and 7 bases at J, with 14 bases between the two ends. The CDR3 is CASSSDSLGEQYF. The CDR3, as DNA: TGTGCCAGCAGCTCGGACAGCTTAGGAGAGCAGTACTTC.

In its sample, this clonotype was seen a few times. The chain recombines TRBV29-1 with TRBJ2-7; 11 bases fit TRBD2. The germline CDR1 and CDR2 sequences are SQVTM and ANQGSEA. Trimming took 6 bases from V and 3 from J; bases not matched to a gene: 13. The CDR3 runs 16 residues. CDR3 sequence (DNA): TGCAGCGTCTCCGCCACCCTGGGACTAGCGGTCTACGAGCAGTACTTC. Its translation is CSVSATLGLAVYEQYF.

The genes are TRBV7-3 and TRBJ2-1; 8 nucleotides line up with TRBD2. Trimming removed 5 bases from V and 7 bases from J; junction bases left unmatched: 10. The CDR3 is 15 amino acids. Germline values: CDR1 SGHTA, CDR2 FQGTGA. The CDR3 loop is CASSISGGARNEQFF. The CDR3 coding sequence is TGTGCCAGCAGCATCTCCGGGGGGGCCCGAAATGAGCAGTTCTTC. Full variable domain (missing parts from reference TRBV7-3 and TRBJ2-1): GAGVSQTPSNKVTEKGKYVELRCDPISGHTALYWYRQSLGQGPEFLIYFQGTGAADDSGLPNDRFFAVRPEGSVSTLKIQRTERGDSAVYLCASSISGGARNEQFFGPGTRLTVL.

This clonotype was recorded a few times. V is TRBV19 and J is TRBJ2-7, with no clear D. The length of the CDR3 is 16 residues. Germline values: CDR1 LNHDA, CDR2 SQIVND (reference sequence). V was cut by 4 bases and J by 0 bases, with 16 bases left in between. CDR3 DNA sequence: TGTGCCAGTAGTAGGACGGGCTCCCTAAGCTCCTACGAGCAGTACTTC. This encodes CASSRTGSLSSYEQYF.

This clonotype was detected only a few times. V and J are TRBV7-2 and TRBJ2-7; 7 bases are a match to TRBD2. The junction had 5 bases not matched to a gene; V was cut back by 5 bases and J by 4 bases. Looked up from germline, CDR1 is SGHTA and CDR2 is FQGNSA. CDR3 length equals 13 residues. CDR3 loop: CASSASGRYEQYF. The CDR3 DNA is TGTGCCAGCAGCGCTAGCGGACGGTACGAGCAGTACTTC.